This T cell receptor beta chain was captured in a study of T cells in Graves' hyperthyroidism and ophthalmopathy. This clonotype was picked up many times. No antigen is known for it. Stable hyperthyroidism: no ophthalmopathy progression over 18 months of follow-up. Uncontrolled infection, other autoimmune disease, pregnancy or lactation barred patients from enrollment. J gave up 7 bases and V 2 bases, and 7 bases lay outside the gene matches. The CDR3 is 15 amino acids. Germline V gene data show CDR1 as MNHEY and CDR2 as SMNVEV (reference sequence). The source material, RNA transcripts, was used to amplify TCR beta CDR3 regions. HTBI primers were the set used in a first-round RT-PCR of the TCR CDR3. TCRdb processed the multiplex PCR reads anew with MiXCR; each CDR3 protein has one entry. The sample includes hundreds of thousands of distinct CDR3 sequences, about 15% of them seen just once. Findings and limits, study-wide: Among clonotypes expanded in thyroid above 0.001, most were also found in blood.

The gene calls are TRBV27 and TRBJ2-2; 7 nucleotides align to TRBD2. The source is a woman in her 30s with Graves' hyperthyroidism. The material sequenced was blood. CDR3 bases: TGTGCCAGCAGTTTACCGGGGCCTAGCGGCGGGGAGCTGTTTTTT. Amino acids: CASSLPGPSGGELFF.